Listed below are T cell receptor beta chains from one sample, sequenced in a study of shared clonotypes between healthy human individuals. Sequenced by immunoSEQ multiplex PCR; TCRdb stores in-frame clones only, minus some. Counted here are 1.5 million to 2.5 million clones, roughly 95% occurring once; the ten biggest clones make up approximately 1.2%. Sequenced sample: naive CD8+ T cells sorted from blood. These receptors all come from a man younger than 35 in good health. Both conserved end residues are part of each CDR3. D genes are given only for firm matches. The size entry is marked missing in some rows and otherwise reads once, few, many or a size class.

>TRBD2|TRBV13|TRBJ2-1|.
CASSSGLAGEADGNEQFF
TGTGCCAGCAGTTCTGGACTAGCGGGAGAGGCGGACGGGAATGAGCAGTTCTTC
>TRBD1|TRBV30|TRBJ1-5|.
CAWSVAAGGYQPQHF
TGTGCCTGGAGTGTAGCGGCAGGGGGATATCAGCCCCAGCATTTT
>.|TRBV18|TRBJ1-2|.
CASSPPQRGDNYGYTF
TGTGCCAGCTCACCACCTCAAAGGGGAGACAACTATGGCTACACCTTC
>TRBD1|TRBV6-6|TRBJ2-3|.
CASSDRDRADTQYF
TGTGCCAGCAGTGACCGGGACAGGGCCGATACGCAGTATTTT
>.|TRBV18|TRBJ2-6|.
CASSALQGPGANVLTF
TGTGCCAGCTCAGCACTACAGGGCCCTGGGGCCAACGTCCTGACTTTC
>TRBD1|TRBV5-8|TRBJ2-5|.
CASSQLGTGGEETQYF
TGTGCCAGCAGCCAGCTTGGGACAGGGGGCGAAGAGACCCAGTACTTC
>TRBD1|TRBV25-1|TRBJ1-5|.
CASSGDGTGSNQPQHF
TGTGCCAGCAGTGGAGATGGGACAGGAAGCAATCAGCCCCAGCATTTT
>TRBD1|TRBV30|TRBJ2-7|.
CAWRGTGMYEQYF
TGTGCCTGGCGGGGGACAGGGATGTACGAGCAGTACTTC
>TRBD2|TRBV28|TRBJ2-3|.
CASSGTSGAPVGADTQYF
TGTGCCAGCAGTGGGACTAGCGGGGCACCCGTAGGGGCAGATACGCAGTATTTT
>.|TRBV7-9|TRBJ1-2|once
CATPSNFYGYTF
TGTGCCACCCCTTCGAATTTTTATGGCTACACCTTC
>.|TRBV6-1|TRBJ2-7|.
CASSLVEWDEQYF
TGTGCCAGCAGTCTAGTGGAATGGGACGAGCAGTACTTC
>.|TRBV6-5|TRBJ1-5|once
CASSYSETNQPQHF
TGTGCCAGCAGTTACTCGGAGACTAATCAGCCCCAGCATTTT
>.|TRBV30|TRBJ2-5|.
CAWSVPIGDQETQYF
TGTGCCTGGAGTGTACCTATAGGCGACCAAGAGACCCAGTACTTC
>TRBD2|TRBV7-9|TRBJ2-2|.
CASSFGGALAENTGELFF
TGTGCCAGCAGCTTCGGAGGTGCACTAGCGGAGAACACCGGGGAGCTGTTTTTT
>.|TRBV27|TRBJ2-7|.
CASSLKSGAEQYF
TGTGCCAGCAGTTTAAAGTCCGGGGCCGAGCAGTACTTC
>.|TRBV9|TRBJ2-7|.
CASSAGGRTYEQYF
TGTGCCAGCAGCGCCGGGGGTAGGACCTACGAGCAGTACTTC
>TRBD2|TRBV13|TRBJ2-1|.
CASSYRAASGSLKYNEQFF
TGTGCCAGCAGCTACCGTGCGGCTAGCGGGTCGTTAAAGTACAATGAGCAGTTCTTC
>.|TRBV4-1|TRBJ2-5|.
CASSLTSLEETQYF
TGCGCCAGCAGCCTAACTAGCCTAGAAGAGACCCAGTACTTC
>TRBD2|TRBV5-1|TRBJ2-1|.
CASSVGLAGPRDNEQFF
TGCGCCAGCAGCGTGGGACTAGCGGGGCCGCGGGACAATGAGCAGTTCTTC
>.|TRBV4-3|TRBJ2-5|.
CASSQDRVGTQETQYF
TGCGCCAGCAGCCAAGATCGGGTAGGGACACAAGAGACCCAGTACTTC
>.|TRBV11-2|TRBJ1-1|.
CASSPRTANTEAFF
TGTGCCAGCAGCCCTCGGACGGCGAACACTGAAGCTTTCTTT
>TRBD2|TRBV7-3|TRBJ2-3|once
CASSLMSGGTDTQYF
TGTGCCAGCAGCTTAATGAGCGGGGGCACAGATACGCAGTATTTT
>.|TRBV27|TRBJ1-2|.
CASSSLDRSPAIYGYTF
TGTGCCAGCAGTTCTCTAGACAGGTCCCCTGCTATCTATGGCTACACCTTC
>.|TRBV27|TRBJ1-6|.
CASSLTGTLYNSPLHF
TGTGCCAGCAGTTTAACAGGGACCCTCTATAATTCACCCCTCCACTTT
>.|TRBV19|TRBJ2-7|.
CASSDREAGYEQYF
TGTGCCAGTAGCGACAGGGAGGCTGGCTACGAGCAGTACTTC
>.|TRBV7-9|TRBJ2-5|.
CASSFAYGLETQYF
TGTGCCAGCAGCTTCGCCTACGGATTGGAGACCCAGTACTTC
>.|TRBV7-3|TRBJ2-1|.
CASSLTISNEQFF
TGTGCCAGCAGCTTAACGATCAGCAATGAGCAGTTCTTC
>TRBD2|TRBV9|TRBJ2-1|.
CASSAPGLAGRFDEQFF
TGTGCCAGCAGCGCCCCAGGTTTAGCGGGGAGATTCGATGAGCAGTTCTTC
>.|TRBV21-1|TRBJ2-2|.
CASSKKDTNTGELFF
TGTGCCAGCAGCAAAAAGGACACTAACACCGGGGAGCTGTTTTTT
>TRBD2|TRBV7-9|TRBJ2-7|.
CASSLVSVSGGSYEQYF
TGTGCCAGCAGCTTAGTATCGGTGAGCGGGGGTTCCTACGAGCAGTACTTC
>.|TRBV9|TRBJ1-5|.
CASSDGMGQPQHF
TGTGCCAGCAGTGATGGAATGGGTCAGCCCCAGCATTTT
>.|TRBV5-6|TRBJ1-1|.
CASSLLSSYRTTEAFF
TGTGCCAGCAGCTTGCTCTCCTCATATCGGACCACTGAAGCTTTCTTT
>.|TRBV5-6|TRBJ1-1|.
CASSLGTATEAFF
TGTGCCAGCAGCTTGGGCACGGCCACTGAAGCTTTCTTT
>.|TRBV9|TRBJ2-7|.
CASSVGPASYEQYF
TGTGCCAGCAGCGTAGGGCCGGCCTCCTACGAGCAGTACTTC
>.|TRBV14|TRBJ1-1|.
CASSQSWPPRGNTEAFF
TGTGCCAGCAGCCAAAGTTGGCCGCCTCGCGGGAACACTGAAGCTTTCTTT
>.|TRBV30|TRBJ2-2|.
CAWSGQGTGELFF
TGTGCCTGGAGTGGCCAGGGCACCGGGGAGCTGTTTTTT
>.|TRBV28|TRBJ2-3|.
CASSSTLGGTDTQYF
TGTGCCAGCAGCTCGACGCTGGGGGGCACAGATACGCAGTATTTT
>.|TRBV5-4|TRBJ2-7|.
CASSLGGGDEQYF
TGTGCCAGCAGCTTGGGGGGTGGGGACGAGCAGTACTTC
>.|TRBV5-4|TRBJ2-7|.
CASSADSYEQYF
TGTGCCAGCAGCGCAGATTCCTACGAGCAGTACTTC
>.|TRBV13|TRBJ2-7|.
CASSLNPDLYEQYF
TGTGCCAGCAGTTTAAACCCAGATCTGTACGAGCAGTACTTC
>.|TRBV6-6|TRBJ2-3|.
CASVLRPYF
TGTGCCAGCGTCCTAAGGCCGTATTTT
>TRBD1|TRBV5-8|TRBJ2-7|.
CASSLNWDSSYEQYF
TGTGCCAGCAGCTTGAACTGGGACAGTTCCTACGAGCAGTACTTC
>.|TRBV19|TRBJ1-3|.
CASSRDGTSGNTIYF
TGTGCCAGTTCCCGCGACGGGACTTCTGGAAACACCATATATTTT
>.|TRBV19|TRBJ2-7|few
CASSIAGTAGEQYF
TGTGCCAGTAGTATAGCGGGTACCGCAGGGGAGCAGTACTTC
>.|TRBV7-9|TRBJ1-2|.
CASSSLGADGYTF
TGTGCCAGCAGCTCGCTCGGGGCAGATGGCTACACCTTC
>.|TRBV19|TRBJ2-2|.
CASSKGSTGELFF
TGTGCCAGTAGTAAGGGGAGCACCGGGGAGCTGTTTTTT
>.|TRBV4-3|TRBJ2-7|.
CASSQETGIHYEQYF
TGCGCCAGCAGCCAAGAAACAGGGATACACTACGAGCAGTACTTC
>.|TRBV7-6|TRBJ2-7|.
CASSSSVGDSYEQYF
TGTGCCAGCAGCTCCTCTGTAGGGGACTCCTACGAGCAGTACTTC
>.|TRBV6-6|TRBJ2-7|.
CASSYSQEMSTYEQYF
TGTGCCAGCAGTTACTCGCAAGAAATGTCAACCTACGAGCAGTACTTC
>.|TRBV28|TRBJ1-5|few
CASSLGGDQPQHF
TGTGCCAGCAGTTTGGGGGGCGATCAGCCCCAGCATTTT
>.|TRBV18|TRBJ2-7|.
CASSPLWVETSYEQYF
TGTGCCAGCTCACCACTTTGGGTGGAGACGTCCTACGAGCAGTACTTC
>.|TRBV11-1|TRBJ1-6|once
CASSLFQGYNSPLHF
TGTGCCAGCAGCTTGTTCCAGGGCTATAATTCACCCCTCCACTTT
>.|TRBV11-1|TRBJ2-1|once
CASSLVPEGLNEQFF
TGTGCCAGCAGCTTAGTACCGGAGGGGTTAAATGAGCAGTTCTTC
>.|TRBV9|TRBJ2-5|once
CASSVDGWYQETQYF
TGTGCCAGCAGCGTAGATGGATGGTACCAAGAGACCCAGTACTTC
>.|TRBV6-6|TRBJ2-1|.
CASSSPERAPYNEQFF
TGTGCCAGCAGTTCCCCCGAGCGGGCCCCCTACAATGAGCAGTTCTTC
>TRBD2|TRBV11-2|TRBJ2-7|.
CASSYGAGGTASYEQYF
TGTGCCAGCAGCTATGGAGCGGGAGGGACGGCTTCCTACGAGCAGTACTTC
>TRBD1|TRBV7-7|TRBJ2-2|.
CASSLTGVDTGELFF
TGTGCTAGCAGCTTGACAGGGGTAGACACCGGGGAGCTGTTTTTT
>.|TRBV7-9|TRBJ1-4|once
CASTSNEKLFF
TGTGCCAGCACCTCCAATGAAAAACTGTTTTTT
>.|TRBV9|TRBJ1-2|once
CASSVARDADYGYTF
TGTGCCAGCAGCGTAGCCCGGGACGCCGACTATGGCTACACCTTC